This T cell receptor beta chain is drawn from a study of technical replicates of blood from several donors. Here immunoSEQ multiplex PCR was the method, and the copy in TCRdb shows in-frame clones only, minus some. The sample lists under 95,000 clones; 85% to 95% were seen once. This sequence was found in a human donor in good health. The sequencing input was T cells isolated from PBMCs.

The CDR3 nucleotides are TGTGCCAGCTCAATTTTGGACAGCCAGAACACTGAAGCTTTCTTT. This gives the protein CASSILDSQNTEAFF. The chain employs TRBV18 and TRBJ1-1; TRBD1 might be the D (6 bases). The germline V gene encodes CDR1 KGHSH and CDR2 LQKENI. The CDR3 has 15 residues. The V end was cut by 5 bases, the J end by 1 base, with 14 bases between.